This T cell receptor beta chain was retrieved from a study of shared clonotypes between healthy human individuals. CDR1 and CDR2 from the germline V gene are MDHEN and SYDVKM. The CDR3 totals 13 residues. Trimming stripped 3 bases from V and 10 bases from J, with 13 bases between. Sequencing used immunoSEQ multiplex PCR; TCRdb keeps in-frame clones, though not all of them. The repertoire includes 400,000 to 550,000 clones, around three quarters of them detected once, and 10% to 15% sits in the top ten. The V gene is TRBV28, the J gene TRBJ2-1; D is unclear. The sequencing sample was made of PBMCs. The TCR originated in a woman aged 40-49 years in good health. Some clones in this sample may be carry-over from other donors' samples. The CDR3 region is CASSLNPRWEQFF. In nucleotides, the CDR3 is TGTGCCAGCAGTTTGAACCCCAGGTGGGAGCAGTTCTTC.